One and the same sample provided the 5 T cell receptor beta chains below, sequenced in a study of shared clonotypes between healthy human individuals. Naive CD8 cells comprised CD45RO-negative, CCR7-positively selected cells, excluding terminally differentiated effector memory CD45RA+ cells. TCRdb's copy holds only in-frame clones and misses some; the assay was immunoSEQ multiplex PCR. The sample has around 2.1 million clones, roughly 91% seen once. Sequencing input: naive CD8+ T cells from PBMCs. The receptor source for this set is a man between 18 and 29 years old in good health. Some clones in this sample may be carry-over from other donors' samples.

A single count supports this clone. The chain employs TRBV6-6 and TRBJ2-3; D may be TRBD2 (6 bases). The CDR3 consists of 14 residues. V gave up 8 bases and J gave up 3 bases, with 15 bases separating them. The V gene's germline CDR1 is MNHNY and CDR2 SVGAGI (reference sequence). This CDR3 reads CASRSGSLTDTQYF. The CDR3 DNA sequence: TGTGCCAGCCGCAGCGGGTCACTAACAGATACGCAGTATTTT.

This clone was recorded once. This sequence joins TRBV11-3 and TRBJ2-1; 10 positions agree with TRBD1. In germline, CDR1 is SGHNT, CDR2 YENEEA. Trimming cost V 5 bases and J 9 bases; bases outside gene matches: 10. There are 15 residues in the CDR3. CDR3 DNA sequence: TGTGCCAGCAGCCCTGACAGGGGGCTCAGAAGTGAGCAGTTCTTC. Translated, it gives CASSPDRGLRSEQFF.

This clone was found once. The gene calls are TRBV19 and TRBJ2-7; 7 bases agree with TRBD1. Germline CDR1 reads LNHDA; CDR2 reads SQIVND (reference sequence). The CDR3 runs 14 residues. V was clipped by 3 bases and J by 4 bases; unmatched bases: 6. CDR3 residues: CASSITTGEYEQYF. For the CDR3, the DNA is TGTGCCAGTAGTATCACCACAGGGGAGTACGAGCAGTACTTC.

The chain combines TRBV7-9 with TRBJ2-4; D not resolved. From germline, CDR1 is SEHNR and CDR2 FQNEAQ (reference sequence). The CDR3 sequence is 15 residues long. Trimming removed 3 bases from V and 0 bases from J, with 9 bases in between. The CDR3 sequence: CASSFGPLAKNIQYF. The CDR3 nucleotides are TGTGCCAGCAGCTTTGGGCCCCTAGCCAAAAACATTCAGTACTTC.

This chain joins TRBV27 and TRBJ2-2; D may correspond to TRBD1 or TRBD2 (6 bases each). Germline CDR1 is MNHEY and CDR2 is SMNVEV (reference sequence). This CDR3 has 16 residues. Trimming left V 1 base short and J 1 base short, with 10 bases between. Written as DNA, the CDR3 is TGTGCCAGCAGTTTATGGGGGGCCTTGAACACCGGGGAGCTGTTTTTT. Translation gives CASSLWGALNTGELFF.